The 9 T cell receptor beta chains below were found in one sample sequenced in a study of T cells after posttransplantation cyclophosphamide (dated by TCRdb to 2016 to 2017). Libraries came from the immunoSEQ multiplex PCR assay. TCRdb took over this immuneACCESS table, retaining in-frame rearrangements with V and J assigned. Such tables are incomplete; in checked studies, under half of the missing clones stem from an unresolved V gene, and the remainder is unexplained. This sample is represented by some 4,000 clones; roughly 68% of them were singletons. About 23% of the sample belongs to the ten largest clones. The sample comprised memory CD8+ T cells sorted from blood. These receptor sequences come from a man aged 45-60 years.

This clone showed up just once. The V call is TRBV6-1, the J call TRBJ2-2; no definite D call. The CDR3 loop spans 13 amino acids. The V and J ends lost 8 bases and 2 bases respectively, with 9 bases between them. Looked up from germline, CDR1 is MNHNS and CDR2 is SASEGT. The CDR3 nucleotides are TGTGCCAGCTTGAGGCCAAACACCGGGGAGCTGTTTTTT. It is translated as CASLRPNTGELFF.

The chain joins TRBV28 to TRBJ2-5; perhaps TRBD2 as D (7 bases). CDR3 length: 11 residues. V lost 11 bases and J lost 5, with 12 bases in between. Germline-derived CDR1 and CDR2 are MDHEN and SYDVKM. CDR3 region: CAAGAGETQYF. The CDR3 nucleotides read TGTGCCGCGGGGGCTGGGGAGACCCAGTACTTC.

CDR3 protein: CASRSTGELFF. CDR3 bases: TGTGCCAGCAGATCTACCGGGGAGCTGTTTTTT. The gene calls are TRBV2 and TRBJ2-2; D not certain. Germline V lookup: CDR1 SNHLY, CDR2 FYNNEI. Trimming stripped 6 bases from V and 5 bases from J, with 4 bases between. CDR3 size: 11 residues.

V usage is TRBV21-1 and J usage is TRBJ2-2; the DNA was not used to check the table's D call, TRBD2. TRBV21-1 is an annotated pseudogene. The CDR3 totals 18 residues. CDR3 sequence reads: CASSKGREYPANTGELFF. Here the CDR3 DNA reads TGTGCCAGCAGCAAAGGGAGGGAGTACCCCGCGAACACCGGGGAGCTGTTTTTT.

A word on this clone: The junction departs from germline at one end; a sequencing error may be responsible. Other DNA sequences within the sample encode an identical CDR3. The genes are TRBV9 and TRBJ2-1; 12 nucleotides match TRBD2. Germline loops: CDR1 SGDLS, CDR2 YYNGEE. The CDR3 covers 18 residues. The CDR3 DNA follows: TGTGCCAGCAGCGTAGCCCAAGAACTAGCGGGAGGTGTCAATGAGCAATTCTTC. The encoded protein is CASSVAQELAGGVNEQFF.

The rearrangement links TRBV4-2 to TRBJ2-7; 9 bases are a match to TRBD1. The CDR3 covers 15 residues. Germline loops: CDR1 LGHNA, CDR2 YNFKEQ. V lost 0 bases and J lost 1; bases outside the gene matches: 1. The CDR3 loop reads CASSQEGTGSYEQYF. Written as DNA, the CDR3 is TGTGCCAGCAGCCAAGAAGGGACAGGGTCCTACGAGCAGTACTTC.

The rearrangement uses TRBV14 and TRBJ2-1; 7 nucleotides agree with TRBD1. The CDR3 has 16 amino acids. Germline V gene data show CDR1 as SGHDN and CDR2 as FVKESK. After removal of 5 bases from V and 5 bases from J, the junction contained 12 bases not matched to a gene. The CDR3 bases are TGTGCCAGCAGCGACGACAGGGCGAATTGGGACAATGAGCAGTTCTTC. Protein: CASSDDRANWDNEQFF. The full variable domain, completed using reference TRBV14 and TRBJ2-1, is EAGVTQFPSHSVIEKGQTVTLRCDPISGHDNLYWYRRVMGKEIKFLLHFVKESKQDESGMPNNRFLAERTGGTYSTLKVQPAELEDSGVYFCASSDDRANWDNEQFFGPGTRLTVL.

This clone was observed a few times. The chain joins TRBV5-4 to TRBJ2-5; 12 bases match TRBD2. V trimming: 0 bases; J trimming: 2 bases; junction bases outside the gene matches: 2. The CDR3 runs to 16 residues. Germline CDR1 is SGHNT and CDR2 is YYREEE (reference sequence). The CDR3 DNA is TGTGCCAGCAGCTTGGTACTAGCGGGGGGTCAAGAGACCCAGTACTTC. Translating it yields CASSLVLAGGQETQYF.

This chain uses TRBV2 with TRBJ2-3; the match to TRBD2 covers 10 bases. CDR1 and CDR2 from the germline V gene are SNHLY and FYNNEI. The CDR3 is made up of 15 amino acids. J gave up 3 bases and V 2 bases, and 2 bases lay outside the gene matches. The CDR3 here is CASSELAGETDTQYF. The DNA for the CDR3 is TGTGCCAGCAGTGAACTAGCGGGGGAGACAGATACGCAGTATTTT.